This T cell receptor beta chain is drawn from a study of blood T cell repertoires in COVID-19. In the study overall: Sites in the United States, Italy and Spain provided acute and convalescent COVID-19 samples. Sample material is recorded as cDNA or gDNA derived from T cells, B-cell-depleted T cells, or PBMCs.

Per the original methods: Amplification of reference gene primers was used by the study to estimate nucleated cell counts. Using immunoSEQ multiplex PCR, the repertoire was profiled, and TCRdb retains in-frame clones only, with some absent. From that table come the V and J calls and clone size; the DNA was used to work out D and trimming. The sample includes approximately 90,000 clones, 75% to 90% seen only once; the top ten take less than 8.5%. This CDR3 has 14 amino acids. V shed 0 bases and J shed 4 bases, with 10 bases lying between them. In germline, CDR1 is SGHRS, CDR2 YFSETQ. Sequencing was performed on peripheral blood. The chain couples TRBV5-1 to TRBJ1-1; D not resolved. The source of this sequence is a man in his 60s with acute or convalescent COVID-19. CDR3 protein: CASSLARGSTEAFF. CDR3 sequence (DNA): TGCGCCAGCAGCTTGGCCCGGGGATCCACTGAAGCTTTCTTT. The full variable domain, rest sourced from reference TRBV5-1 and TRBJ1-1, is KAGVTQTPRYLIKTRGQQVTLSCSPISGHRSVSWYQQTPGQGLQFLFEYFSETQRNKGNFPGRFSGRQFSNSRSEMNVSTLELGDSALYLCASSLARGSTEAFFGQGTRLTVV.